These T cell receptor beta chains were read from a single sample in a study of response to subunit inactivated influenza vaccine. TCRdb reprocessed the RT-PCR reads with MiXCR, giving one entry per CDR3 protein. The top ten hold less than 4% of the sample, which has 500,000 to 600,000 distinct CDR3 sequences, 16% seen once. The sequenced sample was CD4+ T cells sorted from PBMCs, obtained around 25 months after vaccination. The receptor set was obtained from a man between 50 and 70 years old who received an inactivated influenza vaccine. Each CDR3 is given with its conserved first and last residue. Each record gives: D gene, clone size, J gene, V gene, CDR3 DNA, CDR3 protein. A D gene is named only where the DNA matches it firmly. Some rows have no size entry. The others give once, few or many, or a class for an expanded clone.

d_call: NA
clone_size: few
j_call: TRBJ1-2
v_call: TRBV19
cdr3_nt: TGTGCCAGTAGTTCGTCAGTTCATGGAGCAGTTTATGGCTACACCTTC
cdr3_aa: CASSSSVHGAVYGYTF

d_call: NA
clone_size: NA
j_call: TRBJ2-2
v_call: TRBV5-6
cdr3_nt: TGTGCCAGCAGCCCTAGGGTTGCCGGGGAGCTGTTTTTT
cdr3_aa: CASSPRVAGELFF

d_call: NA
clone_size: few
j_call: TRBJ1-4
v_call: TRBV5-1
cdr3_nt: TGCGCCAGTTCGGACAGAGGGAATGAAAAACTGTTTTTT
cdr3_aa: CASSDRGNEKLFF

d_call: NA
clone_size: few
j_call: TRBJ2-2
v_call: TRBV30
cdr3_nt: TGTGCCTGGAGACGGTATGCCGGGGAGCTGTTTTTT
cdr3_aa: CAWRRYAGELFF

d_call: TRBD1
clone_size: NA
j_call: TRBJ2-1
v_call: TRBV12-3/TRBV12-4
cdr3_nt: TGTGCCAGCAGCACGGGACAGGCTAGATACAATGAGCAGTTCTTC
cdr3_aa: CASSTGQARYNEQFF

d_call: TRBD2
clone_size: NA
j_call: TRBJ2-3
v_call: TRBV29-1
cdr3_nt: TGCAGCGCCCGGTCCGGACTAGCGGGGGCAACGGGGGAGACGCAGTATTTT
cdr3_aa: CSARSGLAGATGETQYF

d_call: NA
clone_size: few
j_call: TRBJ1-2
v_call: TRBV12-3/TRBV12-4
cdr3_nt: TGTGCCAGCAGTTTCGGGGGGGCTTACGGCTACACCTTC
cdr3_aa: CASSFGGAYGYTF

d_call: NA
clone_size: few
j_call: TRBJ1-4
v_call: TRBV6-1
cdr3_nt: TGTGCCAGCAGTCGAACAGGGTACGGAAATGAAAAACTGTTTTTT
cdr3_aa: CASSRTGYGNEKLFF

d_call: TRBD2
clone_size: NA
j_call: TRBJ2-2
v_call: TRBV7-8
cdr3_nt: TGTGCCAGCAGCTTAGCAGGGCGACTAGCGGGATTCGGGGAGCTGTTTTTT
cdr3_aa: CASSLAGRLAGFGELFF

d_call: NA
clone_size: few
j_call: TRBJ1-2
v_call: TRBV6-5
cdr3_nt: TGTGCCAGCAGTTACTTCGCTTCCCGGGGCTACACCTTC
cdr3_aa: CASSYFASRGYTF